This record concerns one T cell receptor (beta chain) sequence. Its antigen is unknown. Base qualities are not provided; no much larger clone lies one nucleotide away. The cohort comprised 666 healthy bone marrow donors. Cohort members were all nominally healthy when sampled, although unrecorded immune exposures were likely present. The donor tested CMV seropositive, placing the donor among the roughly 300 seropositive members of the cohort. A peripheral blood sample was provided by each donor, and peripheral blood mononuclear cells were used for TCR beta sequencing. Genomic DNA was extracted from the blood cell samples with the Qiagen DNeasy Blood Extraction Kit. Spanning cysteine to phenylalanine, the CDR3 consists of 16 amino acids. Just the 48-base CDR3 DNA is kept, in frame starting at base 1. CDR1 and CDR2, looked up from the germline V gene, are ENHRY and SYGVKD. V loses 4 bases of germline sequence and J loses 0 bases, and the interval between the two ends is 10 bases.

These data come from a study of cytomegalovirus exposure and HLA in healthy donors (TCRdb year 2017). Broadly, across the study: According to an earlier analysis of around 600 of the donors, roughly 180 million T cells yielded 100 million or so unique TCR beta sequences and approximately 280 Gb of sequence data. Approximately 300 gigabases of sequencing data and 70 million to 95 million unique TCR sequences made up an early release that covered under 750 HLA-typed donors. Of the approximately 400 genotyped donors, more than 75% were placed in the genetic ancestry cluster associated with self-reported Caucasian donors. The study aimed to test whether signatures of past pathogen exposure could be identified by cataloging public T cell receptors. Using immunosequencing, the study profiled T cell repertoires from some 670 subjects and related those repertoires to cytomegalovirus serostatus. Besides the first cohort of 550 to 750 subjects, a separate validation cohort made up of 90 to 150 different subjects was used. The study combined high-throughput TCR immunosequencing, statistical association of individual TCRs with disease status, and machine learning to predict cytomegalovirus infection status. A later analysis re-examined previously published TCR beta repertoires from roughly 720 donors and added high-resolution HLA genotyping to investigate patterns of TCR occurrence. In the later analysis, no new phenotypic data were used to find candidate immune exposures; instead, reliance was placed on TCR beta sequences and their occurrence across donors. To decide whether each TCR beta V gene segment behaved as functional or pseudogenic, an earlier analysis of approximately 600 of the donors relied on high-throughput TCR beta sequencing. Donor age, sex, ethnicity and CMV serostatus were compiled together with the repertoire data. Genome-wide SNP genotypes for about 65% of the 666 donors were used in a later genetic analysis, which treated that subset as a discovery cohort. Every repertoire in the discovery cohort had been generated on one and the same sequencing platform. Class I and class II HLA loci were covered by the typing at four-digit resolution. The number of donors typed differed by locus, with roughly 629-640 for A, B, C, DRB1 and DQB1, roughly 520 for DQA1, nearly 610 for DPA1, and around 450 for DPB1. Roughly 5 DR-DQ haplotypes were treated as single units for association and clustering because of strong linkage in the cohort. Across 398 genotyped donors of the cohort, an average of 235,054 unique TCR beta nucleotide sequences per donor were sequenced, and 15% to 20% of those sequences were non-productive. Findings and caveats that apply to the study as a whole: A later analysis associated around 16,000 TCR beta sequences with specific HLA alleles at a false discovery rate of 0.05. In both the original and validation cohorts, the classifier was reported to diagnose cytomegalovirus status with high specificity and sensitivity. Some IMGT-functional V segments, including TRBV6-2 and TRBV6-3, could not be distinguished by the 87-base-pair reads and were therefore excluded. Linkage disequilibrium might explain the correlated functional status among segregating V segments, but an unknown experimental factor could not be excluded. An association between a missense DCLRE1C variant and V-gene and J-gene trimming of TCR beta chains was found in a later genetic analysis and replicated in an independent cohort. In a later genetic analysis, fewer N-insertions in productive TCRs were reported among donors in an Asian-associated ancestry cluster than the approximately 670-donor mean. HLA typing was unavailable for some donors at each locus, so association tests used only the typed subset. Strong co-occurrence of HLA alleles, especially DR and DQ, made assigning TCR associations to individual alleles difficult. The sequencing pipeline was judged likely to have produced a cluster of highly shared sequence variants as a technical artifact. A few of the identified cytomegalovirus-associated TCR beta chains were confirmed in vitro to be specific for cytomegalovirus antigens. The authors suggested that the approach could potentially be generalized to other disease states and immunological phenotypes. Because counts were too low, approximately 18 rarely observed V segments, including chromosome 9 orphons, were excluded from the earlier analysis of under 650 of the donors. The cohort was sequenced for TCR beta chains only, and without alpha or paired-chain data the features that could be detected were limited. A further reported finding was that TCR beta sequences accurately predicted the HLA-A and HLA-B alleles for most subjects in the first cohort. In a later analysis, TCR association rates were found to vary across HLA loci, with the most associated TCRs seen for DRB1 alleles and the fewest for HLA-C alleles. Most TCR sequences were seen in very few donors, while some public TCRs were found in many individuals. An earlier analysis of approximately 540 of the donors showed that most TCR beta V segments appeared in productive rearrangements either about 87% or about 30% of the time, which broadly matched IMGT annotations. Sequencing depth was assumed to be roughly uniform across donors in the presence/absence analyses, though that assumption may not hold. According to a later analysis, most CMV-associated TCR beta chains appeared to be HLA-restricted, and the HLA associations seemed to be driven largely by CMV exposure. In a later analysis, HLA-associated TCR beta chains were found to be more clonally expanded and to have lower generation probabilities than equally common non-associated chains. The study gave a list of about 170 TCR beta chains associated with cytomegalovirus. A later analysis reported that several top co-occurrence clusters appeared linked to parvovirus B19, influenza, CMV and Epstein-Barr virus. Immune exposure information for the cohort was limited to CMV serostatus.

Libraries came from the immunoSEQ multiplex PCR assay. For the multiplex PCR, a mixture combining 60 forward primers for TCR Vbeta segments and 13 reverse primers for TCR Jbeta segments was used. A multiplex PCR assay on genomic DNA amplified the CDR3 region of rearranged TCR beta genes. Amplified TCR beta libraries were sequenced as 87-base-pair reads on the Illumina HiSeq System. The published analysis was carried out like this. A later analysis tallied roughly 76 million unique TCR beta chains across the 666 repertoires, and 10 million to 11 million of those chains were shared by two or more donors. To remove PCR and sequencing errors, raw reads were error-corrected and collapsed into unique sequences using a nearest-neighbor algorithm that merged closely related sequences. V, D and J gene segments were assigned by aligning CDR3 sequences to IMGT reference sequences. For a sequence to be retained, a match of at least six nucleotides was required to both a V gene segment and a J gene segment. A rearrangement counted as productive if the CDR3 had no stop codons and remained in frame with V and J, and every other rearrangement counted as non-productive. CDR3 was defined according to IMGT convention as the region running from the second conserved V-encoded cysteine to the conserved J-encoded phenylalanine. In an earlier analysis of 587 of the donors, sequences lacking an unambiguous match to a single V gene segment were excluded. An earlier analysis of approximately 590 of the donors classified V segments as functional when productive rearrangements were above 56.7% and as segregating when the standard deviation between donors was above 5%. To diagnose cytomegalovirus status from the catalog of TCR beta chain sequences, a statistical classification framework was built. V and J gene assignment, in a later analysis, came from comparing TCR nucleotide sequences with IMGT/GENE-DB human TR gene sequences. A later analysis assigned CDR3 sequences and most-parsimonious VDJ recombination scenarios with the TCRdist pipeline. A later analysis defined each TCR beta chain by its CDR3 amino acid sequence plus V-gene family, and excluded reads lacking a unique V-gene family. In a later analysis, 500 to 650 highly shared, low-generation-probability nucleotide sequences were removed to address suspected cross-contamination and a sequencing artifact. In a later analysis, a clonal expansion index was calculated for each public chain from normalized within-repertoire ranks of inferred template counts. A later analysis computed generation probabilities with a VDJ recombination model fitted to out-of-frame rearrangements, and checked the results against IGoR. Hypergeometric tests were used in a later analysis to score TCR-TCR, TCR-HLA and TCR-CMV co-occurrence, with a repertoire-size bias correction applied to the TCR pairs. A later analysis estimated false discovery rates by permuting HLA or CMV assignments 20 times. In a later analysis, co-occurring TCRs were grouped using DBSCAN, and TCRdist sequence similarity was added for clustering within HLA-allele-positive subsets. Repertoires with fewer than 30,000 or more than 120,000 public chains were left out of co-occurrence clustering, as were about 5 repertoires with anomalous nucleotide sharing. TCRdb took this table from immuneACCESS and kept in-frame rearrangements with V and J called. Such tables lack part of the clones; where checked against another copy, unresolved V genes explain under half of the gap, and the rest is unexplained. V and J calls and clone size are given by that table; D and trimming were obtained from the DNA. In this sample the table shows about 190,000 clones, around 85% of which occur a single time. Together, the top ten hold about 5.7% of the sample.

The chain joins TRBV10-3 to TRBJ1-6; confidence is insufficient to name the D gene. The sequencing input was PBMCs. This receptor was obtained from a man in his forties or fifties in good health and CMV-seropositive. The DNA reads as follows: TGTGCCATCAGTGTCACGGGAAGCTCCTATAATTCACCCCTCCACTTT. This sequence encodes CAISVTGSSYNSPLHF.